The 7 T cell receptor beta chains below all came from one sample that was sequenced in a study of CD8 T cells in Susac syndrome. Reverse transcription of 0.5 to 1 ug RNA used random hexamers. In TCRdb, the immunoSEQ multiplex PCR reads were re-called with MiXCR into one record per CDR3 protein. The repertoire holds about 150,000 distinct CDR3 sequences, with around 96% as singletons. The specimen was CD8+ T cells from PBMCs. Receptor source: a human donor with multiple sclerosis.

This chain uses TRBV29-1 with TRBJ1-1; D may be TRBD1 (5 bases). Germline V gene sequence: CDR1 SQVTM, CDR2 ANQGSEA. V lost 5 bases, J lost 5 bases, and 9 bases lay in between. The CDR3 loop spans 11 amino acids. CDR3 in amino acids: CSVSGVTEAFF. The CDR3 bases are TGCAGCGTTTCGGGGGTAACTGAAGCTTTCTTT. Together with reference TRBV29-1 and TRBJ1-1, the CDR3 gives the full variable domain: SAVISQKPSRDICQRGTSLTIQCQVDSQVTMMFWYRQQPGQSLTLIATANQGSEATYESGFVIDKFPISRPNLTFSTLTVSNMSPEDSSIYLCSVSGVTEAFFGQGTRLTVV.

The chain has TRBV12-3 or TRBV12-4 and TRBJ1-1; D is undetermined. The CDR3 runs to 11 residues. Between the trimmed V and J ends, which lost 6 bases and 5 bases, there was a span of 7 bases. The CDR3 sequence is CASSLWTEAFF. The CDR3 bases are TGTGCCAGCAGCTTGTGGACTGAAGCTTTCTTT.

The V and J genes are TRBV14 and TRBJ2-3, with TRBD2 matching over 10 bases. The CDR3 spans 14 residues. The V gene's germline CDR1 is SGHDN and CDR2 FVKESK. V lost 3 bases, J lost 8 bases, and 5 bases stayed unmatched. In nucleotides, the CDR3 is TGTGCCAGCAGCCACCGGACTAGCGGATTTACGCAGTATTTT. This encodes CASSHRTSGFTQYF.

The chain combines TRBV29-1 with TRBJ2-2; TRBD1 matches at 8 bases. This CDR3 contains 14 residues. The V gene's germline CDR1 is SQVTM and CDR2 ANQGSEA. J was trimmed by 3 bases and V by 3 bases; bases with no gene match: 3. CDR3 amino acids: CSVDPGGYTGELFF. CDR3 DNA: TGCAGCGTTGATCCAGGGGGCTACACCGGGGAGCTGTTTTTT.

V is TRBV28 and J is TRBJ2-2; the D gene could be TRBD1 or TRBD2 (5 bases each). This CDR3 has 17 amino acids. Germline loops: CDR1 MDHEN, CDR2 SYDVKM. The V gene lost 2 bases and the J gene lost 4 bases, with 17 bases spanning the gap. The CDR3 sequence: CASSLPTSGTRTGELFF. CDR3 nucleotide sequence: TGTGCCAGCAGTTTACCTACTTCAGGGACCCGCACCGGGGAGCTGTTTTTT.

J is TRBJ1-6 and V is TRBV3-1, with D perhaps TRBD1 (6 bases). Trimming removed 4 bases from V and 7 bases from J, with 14 bases in between. The CDR3 consists of 15 residues. CDR1 and CDR2 (germline): LGHDT, YNNKEL (reference sequence). The CDR3 sequence is CASSRGGGRNSPLHF. The DNA of the CDR3 is TGTGCCAGCAGCCGTGGAGGGGGGAGAAATTCACCCCTCCACTTT.

This rearrangement joins TRBV20-1 to TRBJ2-2; D not resolved. CDR3 size: 16 residues. Germline V lookup: CDR1 DFQATT, CDR2 SNEGSKA (reference sequence). Trimming left V 5 bases short and J 2 bases short, with 18 bases between. CDR3 sequence: CSAYDHRTQNTGELFF. Written as DNA, the CDR3 is TGCAGTGCTTACGACCATCGGACCCAAAACACCGGGGAGCTGTTTTTT.